This TCR beta chain was documented in a study of blood T cell repertoires in COVID-19. Study summary: Acute and convalescent COVID-19 samples came from the United States, Italy and Spain.

This clone was recorded once. The assay was immunoSEQ multiplex PCR, and TCRdb's table has in-frame clones only and misses some. The data show some 240,000 clones, approximately 80% seen once. V lost 8 bases, J lost 4 bases, and 11 bases lay in between. This CDR3 has 12 residues. Per the germline V gene, CDR1 is LNHNV and CDR2 is YYDKDF (reference sequence). The receptor comes from a man aged 45-65 years with active or convalescent COVID-19. V gene TRBV15 combines with J gene TRBJ2-5; D possibly corresponds to TRBD2 (6 bases). Sequencing used peripheral blood. CDR3 sequence (DNA): TGTGCCACCGCCCGGGGGACAGAGACCCAGTACTTC. It yields the protein CATARGTETQYF.